This is a list of T cell receptor beta chains from one sample in a study of T-cell reconstitution after alpha-beta-depleted transplantation in children. MiXCR, run by TCRdb on the PCR reads, gives a single entry per CDR3 protein. There are a few hundred thousand distinct CDR3 sequences in the sample; about a fifth occur only once, and approximately 3.9% lies in the top ten. The source was PBMCs from the stem cell graft donor, collected from the stem cell graft. Receptors originate from a human donor who donated a stem cell graft to a child with acute myeloid leukemia. The CDR3 runs from the conserved cysteine through the conserved F or W. D genes are given only for firm matches. Clone sizes are given selectively: once, few, many, or a class where the clone is expanded.

V: TRBV29-1; J: TRBJ2-3; size: many; D: .; DNA: TGCAGCGTTGATGGCGATATCGCAGATACGCAGTATTTT; CDR3: CSVDGDIADTQYF
V: TRBV29-1; J: TRBJ2-1; size: few; D: TRBD2; DNA: TGCAGCGTTGGTTATCTGCTAGCGGGCAATAACAATGAGCAGTTCTTC; CDR3: CSVGYLLAGNNNEQFF
V: TRBV29-1; J: TRBJ2-1; size: many; D: TRBD1; DNA: TGCAGCTATCGGGACAGCTCCTACAATGAGCAGTTCTTC; CDR3: CSYRDSSYNEQFF
V: TRBV7-2; J: TRBJ2-1; size: few; D: TRBD2; DNA: TGTGCCAGCACCCCAATAGCGGGCGACGACAATGAGCAGTTCTTC; CDR3: CASTPIAGDDNEQFF
V: TRBV20-1; J: TRBJ2-2; size: .; D: .; DNA: TGCAGTGCTAGATTTGGGGGGGCTCGAAATACCGGGGAGCTGTTTTTT; CDR3: CSARFGGARNTGELFF
V: TRBV12-3/TRBV12-4; J: TRBJ2-3; size: many; D: .; DNA: TGTGCCAGCAGCCCTCCCCCCAGTGCGCAGTATTTT; CDR3: CASSPPPSAQYF
V: TRBV5-1; J: TRBJ2-5; size: .; D: .; DNA: TGCGCCAGCAGCCCGGGGCTCGCAGACTCAGAGACCCAGTACTTC; CDR3: CASSPGLADSETQYF
V: TRBV12-3/TRBV12-4; J: TRBJ1-5; size: .; D: .; DNA: TGTGCCAGCAGTTTAAGCCCCAGGGGAGGCAATCAGCCCCAGCATTTT; CDR3: CASSLSPRGGNQPQHF
V: TRBV12-3/TRBV12-4; J: TRBJ2-7; size: many; D: TRBD2; DNA: TGTGCCAGCAGCCCGGGACTACCCTACGAGCAGTACTTC; CDR3: CASSPGLPYEQYF
V: TRBV12-3/TRBV12-4; J: TRBJ1-1; size: .; D: .; DNA: TGTGCCAGCAGTTTTTTAGCAAACAGTTTGAACACTGAAGCTTTCTTT; CDR3: CASSFLANSLNTEAFF
V: TRBV7-2; J: TRBJ2-7; size: .; D: TRBD2; DNA: TGTGCCAGCAGCTTAGCCGGGACTAGCGGGGACTACGAGCAGTACTTC; CDR3: CASSLAGTSGDYEQYF
V: TRBV15; J: TRBJ2-1; size: few; D: .; DNA: TGTGCCACCAGCAGAGAGGGGGGCAATGAGCAGTTCTTC; CDR3: CATSREGGNEQFF
V: TRBV12-3/TRBV12-4; J: TRBJ2-5; size: few; D: TRBD2; DNA: TGTGCCAGCAGACTGACTAGCGGCCAAGAGACCCAGTACTTC; CDR3: CASRLTSGQETQYF
V: TRBV7-9; J: TRBJ2-7; size: .; D: .; DNA: TGTGCCAGCAGTGGGGGGGCTCGAGGCTTTTACGAGCAGTACTTC; CDR3: CASSGGARGFYEQYF
V: TRBV19; J: TRBJ2-5; size: .; D: .; DNA: TGTGCCAGTAGTATTCTCGGCCAAGAGACCCAGTACTTC; CDR3: CASSILGQETQYF
V: TRBV12-3/TRBV12-4; J: TRBJ1-1; size: .; D: .; DNA: TGTGCCAGCAGTAGGGAGGACAGTGAAGCTTTCTTT; CDR3: CASSREDSEAFF
V: TRBV12-3/TRBV12-4; J: TRBJ2-7; size: many; D: TRBD2; DNA: TGTGCCAGCAGCCCCAGCGGGAGTAGCTACGAGCAGTACTTC; CDR3: CASSPSGSSYEQYF
V: TRBV20-1; J: TRBJ2-7; size: few; D: TRBD2; DNA: TGCAGTGCCACACTAGCGGGAGTTAACGAGCAGTACTTC; CDR3: CSATLAGVNEQYF
V: TRBV15; J: TRBJ2-3; size: .; D: TRBD1; DNA: TGTGCCACCAGCAGAGACCCGACAGGGCCATTTGGTTATACGCAGTATTTT; CDR3: CATSRDPTGPFGYTQYF